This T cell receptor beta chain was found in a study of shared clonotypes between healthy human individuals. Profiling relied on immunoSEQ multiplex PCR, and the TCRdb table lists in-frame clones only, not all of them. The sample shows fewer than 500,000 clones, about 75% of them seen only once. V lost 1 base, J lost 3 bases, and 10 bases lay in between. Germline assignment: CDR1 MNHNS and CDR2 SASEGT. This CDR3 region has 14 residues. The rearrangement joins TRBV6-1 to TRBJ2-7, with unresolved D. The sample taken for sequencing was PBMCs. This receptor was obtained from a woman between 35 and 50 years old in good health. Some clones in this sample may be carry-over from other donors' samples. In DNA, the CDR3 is TGTGCCAGCAGTGAAGGCGTCAGAGGCTACGAGCAGTACTTC. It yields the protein CASSEGVRGYEQYF.